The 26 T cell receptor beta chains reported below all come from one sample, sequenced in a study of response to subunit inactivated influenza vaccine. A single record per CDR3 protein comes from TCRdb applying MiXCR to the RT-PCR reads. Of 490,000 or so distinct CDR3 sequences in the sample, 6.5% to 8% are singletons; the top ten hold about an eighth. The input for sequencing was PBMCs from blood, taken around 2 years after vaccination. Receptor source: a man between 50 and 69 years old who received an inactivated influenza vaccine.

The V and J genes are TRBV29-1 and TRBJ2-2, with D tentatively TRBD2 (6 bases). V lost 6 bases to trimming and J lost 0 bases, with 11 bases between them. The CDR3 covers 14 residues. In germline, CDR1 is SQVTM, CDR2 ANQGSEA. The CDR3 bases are TGCAGCGTGGGAGGCAGTCCGAACACCGGGGAGCTGTTTTTT. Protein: CSVGGSPNTGELFF.

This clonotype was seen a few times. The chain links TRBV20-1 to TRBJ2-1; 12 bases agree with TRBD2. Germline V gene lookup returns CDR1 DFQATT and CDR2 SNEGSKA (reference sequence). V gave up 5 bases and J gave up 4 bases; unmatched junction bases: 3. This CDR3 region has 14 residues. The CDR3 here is CSALLAGGYNEQFF. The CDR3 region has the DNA TGCAGTGCTCTACTAGCGGGAGGTTACAATGAGCAGTTCTTC.

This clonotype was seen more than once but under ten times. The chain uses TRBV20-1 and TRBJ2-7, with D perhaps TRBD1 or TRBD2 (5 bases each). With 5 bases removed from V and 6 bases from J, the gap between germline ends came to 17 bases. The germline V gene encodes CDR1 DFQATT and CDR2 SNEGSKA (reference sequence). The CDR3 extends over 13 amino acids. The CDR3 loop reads CSAPFRNGGEQYF. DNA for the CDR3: TGCAGTGCTCCGTTTCGAAATGGGGGCGAGCAGTACTTC.

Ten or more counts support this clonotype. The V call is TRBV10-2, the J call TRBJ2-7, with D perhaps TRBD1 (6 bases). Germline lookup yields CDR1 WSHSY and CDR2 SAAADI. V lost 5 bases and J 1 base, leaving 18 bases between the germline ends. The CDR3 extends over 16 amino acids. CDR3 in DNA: TGCGCCAGCAGTTCTGGACAGAGCCAAGTATCCTACGAGCAGTACTTC. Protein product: CASSSGQSQVSYEQYF.

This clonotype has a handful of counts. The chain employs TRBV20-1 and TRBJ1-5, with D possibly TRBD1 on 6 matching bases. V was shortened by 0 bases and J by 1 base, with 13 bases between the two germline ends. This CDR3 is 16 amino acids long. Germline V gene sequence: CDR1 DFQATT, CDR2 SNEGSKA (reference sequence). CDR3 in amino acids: CSAREGRGWSNQPQHF. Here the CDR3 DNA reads TGCAGTGCTAGAGAAGGGAGGGGGTGGAGCAATCAGCCCCAGCATTTT.

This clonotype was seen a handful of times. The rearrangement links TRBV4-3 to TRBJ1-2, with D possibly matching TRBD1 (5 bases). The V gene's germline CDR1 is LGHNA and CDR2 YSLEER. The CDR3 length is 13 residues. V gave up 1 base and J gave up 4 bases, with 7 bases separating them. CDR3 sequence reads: CASSQGGLYGYTF. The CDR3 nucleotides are TGCGCCAGCAGCCAAGGGGGACTCTATGGCTACACCTTC.

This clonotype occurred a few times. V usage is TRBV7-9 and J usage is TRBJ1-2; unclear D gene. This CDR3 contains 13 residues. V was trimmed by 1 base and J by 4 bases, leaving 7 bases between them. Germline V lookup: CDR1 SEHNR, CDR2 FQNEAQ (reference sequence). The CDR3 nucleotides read TGTGCCAGCAGCTTAGACGTTATCTATGGCTACACCTTC. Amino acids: CASSLDVIYGYTF.

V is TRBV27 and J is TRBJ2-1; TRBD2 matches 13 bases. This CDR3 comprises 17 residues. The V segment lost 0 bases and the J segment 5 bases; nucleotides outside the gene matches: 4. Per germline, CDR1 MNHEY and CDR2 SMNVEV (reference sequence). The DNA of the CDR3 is TGTGCCAGCAGTTTATCCCTACTAGCGGGAGGGAACAATGAGCAGTTCTTC. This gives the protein CASSLSLLAGGNNEQFF.

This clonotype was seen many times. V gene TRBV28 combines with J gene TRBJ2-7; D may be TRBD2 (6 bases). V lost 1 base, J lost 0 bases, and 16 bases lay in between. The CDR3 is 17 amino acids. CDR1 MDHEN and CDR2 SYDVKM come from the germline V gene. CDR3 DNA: TGTGCCAGCAGTTTATCGGTTGGAGGGGATACCTCCTACGAGCAGTACTTC. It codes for CASSLSVGGDTSYEQYF.

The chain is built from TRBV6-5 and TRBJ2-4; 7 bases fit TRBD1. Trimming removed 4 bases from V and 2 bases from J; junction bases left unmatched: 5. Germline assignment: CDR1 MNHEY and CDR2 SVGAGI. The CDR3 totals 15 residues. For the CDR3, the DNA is TGTGCCAGCAGTTCTCTACAGGGGACCAAAAACATTCAGTACTTC. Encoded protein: CASSSLQGTKNIQYF.

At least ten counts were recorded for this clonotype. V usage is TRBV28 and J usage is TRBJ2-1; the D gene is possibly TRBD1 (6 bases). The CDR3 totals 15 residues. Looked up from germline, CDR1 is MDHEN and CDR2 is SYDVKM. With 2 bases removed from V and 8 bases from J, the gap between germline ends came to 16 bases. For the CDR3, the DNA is TGTGCCAGCAGTTTAGGGGGCCAGAGAAAGGATGAGCAGTTCTTC. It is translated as CASSLGGQRKDEQFF.

The chain's CDR3 is CASSSLGGTPKETQYF. Here the CDR3 DNA reads TGTGCCAGCAGTTCCCTGGGTGGGACTCCGAAAGAGACCCAGTACTTC. The chain employs TRBV12-3 or TRBV12-4 and TRBJ2-5, with a possible D match to TRBD2 (6 bases). Trimming removed 4 bases from V and 3 bases from J, with 18 bases in between. This CDR3 has 16 residues.

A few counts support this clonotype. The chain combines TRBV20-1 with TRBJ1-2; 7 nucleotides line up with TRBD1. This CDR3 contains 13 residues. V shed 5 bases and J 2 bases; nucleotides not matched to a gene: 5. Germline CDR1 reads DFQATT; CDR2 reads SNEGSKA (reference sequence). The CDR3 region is CSAEDRLNYGYTF. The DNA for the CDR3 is TGCAGTGCTGAGGACAGGCTAAACTATGGCTACACCTTC.

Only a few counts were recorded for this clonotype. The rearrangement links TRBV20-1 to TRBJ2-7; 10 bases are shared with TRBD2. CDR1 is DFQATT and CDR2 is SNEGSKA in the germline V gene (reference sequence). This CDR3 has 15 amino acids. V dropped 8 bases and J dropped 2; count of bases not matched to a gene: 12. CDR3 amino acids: CSSSISGRYPYEQYF. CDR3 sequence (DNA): TGCAGTAGCTCAATTAGCGGGAGGTACCCCTACGAGCAGTACTTC.

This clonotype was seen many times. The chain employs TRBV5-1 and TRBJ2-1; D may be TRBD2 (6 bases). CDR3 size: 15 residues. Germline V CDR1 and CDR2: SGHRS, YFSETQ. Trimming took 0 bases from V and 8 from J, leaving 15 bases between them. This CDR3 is CASSLGGAGRDEQFF. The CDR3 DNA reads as TGCGCCAGCAGCTTGGGGGGCGCGGGGCGCGATGAGCAGTTCTTC.

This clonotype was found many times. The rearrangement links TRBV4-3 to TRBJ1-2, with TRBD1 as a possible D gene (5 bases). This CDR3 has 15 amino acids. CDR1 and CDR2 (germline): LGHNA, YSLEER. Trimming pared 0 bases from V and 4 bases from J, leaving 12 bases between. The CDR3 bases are TGCGCCAGCAGCCAAGATGGGAGGGGAATCTATGGCTACACCTTC. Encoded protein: CASSQDGRGIYGYTF.

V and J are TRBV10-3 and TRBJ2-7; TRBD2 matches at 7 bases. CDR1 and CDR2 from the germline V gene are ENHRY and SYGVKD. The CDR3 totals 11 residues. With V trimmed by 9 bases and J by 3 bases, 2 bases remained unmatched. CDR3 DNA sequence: TGTGCCATTGGGACTAACTACGAGCAGTACTTC. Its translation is CAIGTNYEQYF.

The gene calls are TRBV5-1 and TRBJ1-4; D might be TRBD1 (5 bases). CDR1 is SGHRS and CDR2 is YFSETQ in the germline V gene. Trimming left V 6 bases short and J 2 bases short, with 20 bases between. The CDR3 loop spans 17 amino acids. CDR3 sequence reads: CASKMGSGTLTNEKLFF. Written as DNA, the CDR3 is TGCGCCAGCAAGATGGGTTCCGGGACGCTCACTAATGAAAAACTGTTTTTT.

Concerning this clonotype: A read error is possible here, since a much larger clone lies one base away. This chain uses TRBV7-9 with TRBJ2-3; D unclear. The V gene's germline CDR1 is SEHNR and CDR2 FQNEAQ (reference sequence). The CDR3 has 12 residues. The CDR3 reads CASSLAPDMQYF. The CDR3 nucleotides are TGTGCCAGCAGCTTAGCCCCAGATATGCAGTATTTT. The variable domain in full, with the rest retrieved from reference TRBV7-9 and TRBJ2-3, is DTGVSQNPRHKITKRGQNVTFRCDPISEHNRLYWYRQTLGQGPEFLTYFQNEAQLEKSRLLSDRFSAERPKGSFSTLEIQRTEQGDSAMYLCASSLAPDMQYFGPGTRLTVL.

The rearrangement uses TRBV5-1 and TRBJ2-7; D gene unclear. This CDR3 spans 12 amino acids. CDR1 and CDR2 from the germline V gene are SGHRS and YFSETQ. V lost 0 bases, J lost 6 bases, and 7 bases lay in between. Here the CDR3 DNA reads TGCGCCAGCAGCTTGGTTCTGGGCGAGCAGTACTTC. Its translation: CASSLVLGEQYF.

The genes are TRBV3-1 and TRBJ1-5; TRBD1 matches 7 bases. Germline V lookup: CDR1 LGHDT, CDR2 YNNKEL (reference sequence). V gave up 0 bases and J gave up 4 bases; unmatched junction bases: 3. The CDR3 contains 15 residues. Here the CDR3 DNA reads TGTGCCAGCAGCCAAGAGACAGGGAGGAATCAGCCCCAGCATTTT. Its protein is CASSQETGRNQPQHF.

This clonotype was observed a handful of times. Written as DNA, the CDR3 is TGCAGTGCTAGAGATTTTCGGAGAGGACAGGGGCACAATCAGCCCCAGCATTTT. Amino acids: CSARDFRRGQGHNQPQHF. The chain combines TRBV20-1 with TRBJ1-5, with 9 positions matching TRBD1. This CDR3 contains 18 residues. Germline assignment: CDR1 DFQATT and CDR2 SNEGSKA (reference sequence). J lost 3 bases, V lost 0 bases, and 12 bases had no gene match.

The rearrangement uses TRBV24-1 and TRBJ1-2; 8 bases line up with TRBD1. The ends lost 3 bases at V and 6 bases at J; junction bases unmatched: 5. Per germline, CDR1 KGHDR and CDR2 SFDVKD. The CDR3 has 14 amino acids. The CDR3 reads CATSDPGQGHGYTF. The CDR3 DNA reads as TGTGCCACCAGTGATCCAGGACAGGGTCATGGCTACACCTTC.

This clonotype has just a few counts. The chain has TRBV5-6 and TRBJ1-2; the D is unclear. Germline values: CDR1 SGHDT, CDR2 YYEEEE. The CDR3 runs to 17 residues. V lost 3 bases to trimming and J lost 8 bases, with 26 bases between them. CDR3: CASSSEAAHQYFYGYTF. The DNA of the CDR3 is TGTGCCAGCAGCTCGGAGGCGGCACACCAATATTTTTACGGCTACACCTTC.

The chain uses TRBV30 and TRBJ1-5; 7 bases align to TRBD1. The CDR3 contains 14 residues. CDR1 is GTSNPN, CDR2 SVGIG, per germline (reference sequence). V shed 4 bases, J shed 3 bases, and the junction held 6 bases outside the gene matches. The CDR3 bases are TGTGCCTGGACCTGGACAGGAGACAATCAGCCCCAGCATTTT. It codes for CAWTWTGDNQPQHF. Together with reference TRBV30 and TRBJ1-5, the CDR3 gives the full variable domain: SQTIHQWPATLVQPVGSPLSLECTVEGTSNPNLYWYRQAAGRGLQLLFYSVGIGQISSEVPQNLSASRPQDRQFILSSKKLLLSDSGFYLCAWTWTGDNQPQHFGDGTRLSIL.

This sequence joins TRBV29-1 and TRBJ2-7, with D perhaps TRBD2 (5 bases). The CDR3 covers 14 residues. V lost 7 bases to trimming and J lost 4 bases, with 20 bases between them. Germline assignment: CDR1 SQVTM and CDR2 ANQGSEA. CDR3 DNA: TGCAGCGGCAGGACTGGGCCGGAGAGGTACGAGCAGTACTTC. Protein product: CSGRTGPERYEQYF.